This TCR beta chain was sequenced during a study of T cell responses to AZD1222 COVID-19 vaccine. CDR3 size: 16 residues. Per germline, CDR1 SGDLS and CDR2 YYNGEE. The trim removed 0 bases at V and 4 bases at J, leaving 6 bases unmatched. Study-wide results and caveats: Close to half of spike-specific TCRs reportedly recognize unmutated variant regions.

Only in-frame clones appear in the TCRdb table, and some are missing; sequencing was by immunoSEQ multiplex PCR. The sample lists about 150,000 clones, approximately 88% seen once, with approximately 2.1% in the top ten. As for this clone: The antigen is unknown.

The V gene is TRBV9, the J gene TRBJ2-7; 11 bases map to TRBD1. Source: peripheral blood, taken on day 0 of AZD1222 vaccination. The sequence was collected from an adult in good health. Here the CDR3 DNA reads TGTGCCAGCAGCGTAGTTTTGGGACAGGGGGAATACGAGCAGTACTTC. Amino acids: CASSVVLGQGEYEQYF.